Below, 4 T cell receptor beta chains from the same sample are listed, as sequenced in a study of CD4+ T cells in melanoma. Some clones are missing from TCRdb's copy, which holds only in-frame ones; the method was immunoSEQ multiplex PCR. Of fewer than 4,500 clones detected, 65% appear once; the ten largest clones hold more than 30%. Source material: cells from a culture (not recorded whether cultured in vitro). Receptors originate from a human donor with melanoma.

The chain combines TRBV19 with TRBJ1-1, with D hard to call. Germline V gene lookup returns CDR1 LNHDA and CDR2 SQIVND (reference sequence). V lost 7 bases, J lost 0 bases, and 12 bases lay in between. The CDR3 is made up of 14 amino acids. The CDR3, as DNA: TGTGCCAGTACCGATTTGGCGGTGAACACTGAAGCTTTCTTT. Translation gives CASTDLAVNTEAFF.

The J gene is TRBJ1-2, the V gene TRBV7-8, with D possibly being TRBD1 (6 bases). CDR1 SGHVS and CDR2 FQNEAQ come from the germline V gene. The CDR3 spans 13 residues. The V end lost 5 bases, the J end lost 6 bases, and 13 bases lay between the germline ends. This CDR3 reads CASSATGTHGYTF. Here the CDR3 DNA reads TGTGCCAGCAGCGCCACCGGGACACATGGCTACACCTTC.

The gene calls are TRBV4-1 and TRBJ2-2, with TRBD1 as a possible D gene (6 bases). Deletions cut 3 bases from V and 7 bases from J, with 18 bases between. CDR3 length: 16 amino acids. Germline CDR1 reads MGHRA; CDR2 reads YSYEKL. CDR3 residues: CASSHPDRSRGGELFF. The CDR3 bases are TGCGCCAGCAGCCACCCTGACAGGTCGAGGGGCGGGGAGCTGTTTTTT.

J is TRBJ1-5 and V is TRBV19; tentatively, D is TRBD1 (5 bases). V lost 5 bases and J lost 3, with 11 bases in between. The germline CDR1 and CDR2 sequences are LNHDA and SQIVND (reference sequence). The CDR3 runs to 14 residues. CDR3 nucleotide sequence: TGTGCCAGTAGTCAGACAGAGAACAATCAGCCCCAGCATTTT. Protein: CASSQTENNQPQHF.